This T cell receptor (beta chain) was captured by sequencing in a study of identical twins. Broader study findings: With monozygotic twins, out-of-frame TCR alpha sharing exceeded what models estimated. Invariant cells of the MAIT and iNKT types might have partly distorted the zero-insertion analyses.

Regarding this clonotype: Antigen: not known.

Unique molecular identifiers were present on the cDNA, and a universal primer site came from template switching. Using its own MiXCR run on the 5' RACE reads, TCRdb lists one record per CDR3 protein. The data show around 1.7 million distinct CDR3 sequences, about 32% seen once. Germline CDR1 is SGDLS and CDR2 is YYNGEE. The length of the CDR3 is 16 residues. Trimming at V came to 3 bases and at J to 2 bases, leaving 7 bases not matched to a gene. The sequencing input was cord blood. This receptor was identified in a newborn girl in good health. This chain joins TRBV9 and TRBJ2-2; 7 bases map to TRBD1. The CDR3 here is CASSGAGTVNTGELFF. The CDR3 DNA sequence: TGTGCCAGCAGCGGAGCCGGGACAGTAAACACCGGGGAGCTGTTTTTT.